This is a list of T cell receptor beta chains from one sample in a study of T cell changes during pregnancy in multiple sclerosis. Method: immunoSEQ multiplex PCR; TCRdb's copy keeps in-frame clones and lacks some. The repertoire includes some 39,000 clones, under 95% of them detected once, and 0.6% to 0.8% sits in the top ten. The source material was CD4+ T cells from peripheral blood mononuclear cells, sampled in the second trimester of pregnancy. These receptors came from a female donor in good health, enrolled as a control in a pregnancy study. The CDR3 runs from the conserved cysteine through the conserved F or W. The D gene is left open where the match is weak. Only some rows state a clone size, as once, few, many or a class for expanded clones.

>TRBV4-3|-|TRBJ1-5|-
CASSQERGNQPQHF
TGCGCCAGCAGCCAAGAGCGAGGAAATCAGCCCCAGCATTTT
>TRBV4-3|-|TRBJ1-2|few
CASSPQVNYGYTF
TGCGCCAGCAGCCCACAGGTTAACTATGGCTACACCTTC
>TRBV18|-|TRBJ1-1|-
CASSPPNREAFF
TGTGCCAGCTCACCACCTAACAGGGAAGCTTTCTTT
>TRBV30|TRBD1|TRBJ1-2|-
CAWSTQFGTATLYGYTF
TGTGCCTGGAGTACCCAATTTGGGACAGCCACTTTGTATGGCTACACCTTC
>TRBV2|-|TRBJ1-1|-
CASNTHPNTEAFF
TGTGCCAGCAATACACACCCGAACACTGAAGCTTTCTTT
>TRBV29-1|TRBD1|TRBJ2-2|-
CSVERTGTGELFF
TGCAGCGTTGAAAGGACAGGGACCGGGGAGCTGTTTTTT
>TRBV4-1|-|TRBJ1-4|-
CASSQDVRGLFF
TGCGCCAGCAGCCAAGATGTGAGAGGACTGTTTTTT
>TRBV30|-|TRBJ2-7|-
CAWSSGQGNRQYF
TGTGCCTGGAGTAGCGGGCAGGGAAACAGGCAGTACTTC
>TRBV19|-|TRBJ2-1|-
CASTGGRRDEQFF
TGTGCCAGTACTGGAGGGAGGAGGGATGAGCAGTTCTTC
>TRBV7-2|-|TRBJ1-2|-
CASSPGASYGYTF
TGTGCCAGCAGCCCAGGGGCCTCCTATGGCTACACCTTC
>TRBV10-2|-|TRBJ2-7|-
CASRSQGGSYEQYF
TGCGCCAGCAGATCACAGGGAGGGTCCTACGAGCAGTACTTC
>TRBV27|TRBD1|TRBJ2-5|-
CASSSRTGDVRETQYF
TGTGCCAGCAGTTCAAGGACAGGGGACGTCCGAGAGACCCAGTACTTC
>TRBV7-2|-|TRBJ2-2|-
CASSLGQGSTGELFF
TGTGCCAGCAGCTTAGGGCAGGGAAGCACCGGGGAGCTGTTTTTT
>TRBV7-9|TRBD1|TRBJ2-7|-
CASSVDWGGQGEQYF
TGTGCCAGCAGCGTAGACTGGGGGGGACAGGGCGAGCAGTACTTC
>TRBV7-9|-|TRBJ2-1|-
CASSFTQGSNEQFF
TGTGCCAGCAGCTTCACTCAGGGATCCAATGAGCAGTTCTTC
>TRBV7-3|-|TRBJ1-2|few
CASSLLGGRPEGSDGYTF
TGTGCCAGCAGCTTACTTGGTGGCAGGCCCGAAGGATCGGATGGCTACACCTTC
>TRBV19|-|TRBJ2-1|-
CASRREGDNEQFF
TGTGCCAGTAGAAGGGAGGGGGATAATGAGCAGTTCTTC
>TRBV20-1|-|TRBJ2-1|-
CSARSDNEQFF
TGCAGTGCTAGGAGCGACAATGAGCAGTTCTTC
>TRBV7-2|TRBD2|TRBJ2-5|-
CASSPGRVQETQYF
TGTGCCAGCAGCCCAGGGAGGGTCCAAGAGACCCAGTACTTC
>TRBV6-1|-|TRBJ1-5|-
CASRGGSYSNQPQHF
TGTGCCAGCAGGGGGGGATCCTATAGCAATCAGCCCCAGCATTTT
>TRBV5-4|TRBD2|TRBJ2-1|once
CASSSKLAGLGNEQFF
TGTGCCAGCAGCTCCAAACTAGCGGGCTTGGGGAATGAGCAGTTCTTC
>TRBV6-1|TRBD1|TRBJ2-2|-
CASSGTGGRNTGELFF
TGTGCCAGCAGTGGGACAGGGGGCAGGAACACCGGGGAGCTGTTTTTT
>TRBV5-1|-|TRBJ2-7|-
CASSLVGPSYEQYF
TGCGCCAGCAGCTTGGTTGGCCCCTCCTACGAGCAGTACTTC
>TRBV30|TRBD1|TRBJ1-4|-
CAWSLTGTGKEKLFF
TGTGCCTGGAGCCTTACCGGGACAGGCAAGGAAAAACTGTTTTTT
>TRBV28|-|TRBJ2-2|-
CASSPITGHPNTGELFF
TGTGCCAGCAGTCCCATTACGGGACACCCGAACACCGGGGAGCTGTTTTTT
>TRBV30|-|TRBJ1-2|-
CAWSSGGGYTF
TGTGCCTGGAGTTCTGGGGGCGGCTACACCTTC
>TRBV29-1|-|TRBJ1-4|-
CSVGRGLTNEKLFF
TGCAGCGTTGGTCGGGGGTTGACTAATGAAAAACTGTTTTTT
>TRBV2|-|TRBJ2-1|-
CASSEVDKQFF
TGTGCCAGCAGTGAAGTAGATAAGCAGTTCTTC
>TRBV27|-|TRBJ1-2|-
CASWMGAGAGGYTF
TGTGCCAGCTGGATGGGGGCGGGGGCGGGAGGCTACACCTTC
>TRBV4-3|TRBD2|TRBJ2-4|-
CASSSRAGGIGNIQYF
TGCGCCAGCAGCTCAAGGGCGGGGGGAATAGGAAACATTCAGTACTTC
>TRBV6-5|TRBD1|TRBJ1-2|-
CASRAQGDYGYTF
TGTGCCAGCCGGGCACAGGGGGACTATGGCTACACCTTC
>TRBV5-4|TRBD1|TRBJ2-7|-
CASSRGPGQGNYEQYF
TGTGCCAGCAGCCGAGGGCCGGGACAGGGGAATTACGAGCAGTACTTC
>TRBV28|-|TRBJ1-2|once
CASRPGQISGYTF
TGTGCCAGCAGACCAGGACAGATCAGTGGCTACACCTTC